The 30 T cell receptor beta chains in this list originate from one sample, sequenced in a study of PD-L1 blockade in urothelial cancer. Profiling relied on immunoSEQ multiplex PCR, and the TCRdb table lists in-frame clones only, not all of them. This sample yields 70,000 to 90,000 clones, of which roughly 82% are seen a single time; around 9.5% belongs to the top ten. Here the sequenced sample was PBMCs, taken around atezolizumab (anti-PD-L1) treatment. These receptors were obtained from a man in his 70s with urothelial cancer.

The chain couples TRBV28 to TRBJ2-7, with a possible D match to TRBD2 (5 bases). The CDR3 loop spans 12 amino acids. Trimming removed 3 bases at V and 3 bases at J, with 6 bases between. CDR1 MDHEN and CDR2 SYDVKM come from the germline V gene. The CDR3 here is CASSLEDYEQYF. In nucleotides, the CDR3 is TGTGCCAGCAGTTTGGAGGACTACGAGCAGTACTTC.

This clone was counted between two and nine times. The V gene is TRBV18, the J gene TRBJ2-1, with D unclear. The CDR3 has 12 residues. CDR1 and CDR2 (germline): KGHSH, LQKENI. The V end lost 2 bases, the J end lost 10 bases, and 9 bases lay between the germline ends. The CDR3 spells CASSPALGEQFF. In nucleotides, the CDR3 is TGTGCCAGCTCACCAGCTTTGGGCGAGCAGTTCTTC.

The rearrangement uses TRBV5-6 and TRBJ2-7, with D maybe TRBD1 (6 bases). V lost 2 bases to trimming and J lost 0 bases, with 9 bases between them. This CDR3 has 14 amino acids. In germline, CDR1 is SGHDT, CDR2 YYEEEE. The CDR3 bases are TGTGCCAGCAGCTTTAGGGGGAGCTCCTACGAGCAGTACTTC. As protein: CASSFRGSSYEQYF.

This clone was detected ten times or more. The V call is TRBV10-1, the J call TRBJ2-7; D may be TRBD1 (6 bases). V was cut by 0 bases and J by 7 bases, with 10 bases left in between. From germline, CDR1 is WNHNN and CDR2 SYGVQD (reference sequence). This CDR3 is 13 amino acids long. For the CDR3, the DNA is TGCGCCAGCAGTGAGTCTTTGGGGGCAGAGCAGTACTTC. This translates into CASSESLGAEQYF.

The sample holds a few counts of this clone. The CDR3 DNA is TGTGCCAGCAGCGTTACAGGGGGCGAGCAGTACTTC. It specifies CASSVTGGEQYF. The chain is built from TRBV7-9 and TRBJ2-7; 8 bases line up with TRBD1. The ends lost 5 bases at V and 6 bases at J; junction bases unmatched: 3. The CDR3 has 12 amino acids. The germline gives CDR1 SEHNR, CDR2 FQNEAQ (reference sequence).

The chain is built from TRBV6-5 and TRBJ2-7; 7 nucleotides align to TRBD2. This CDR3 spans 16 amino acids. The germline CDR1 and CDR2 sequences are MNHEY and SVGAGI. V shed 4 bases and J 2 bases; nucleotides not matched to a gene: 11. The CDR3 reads CASSWGGSGETYEQYF. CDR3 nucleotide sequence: TGTGCCAGCAGTTGGGGGGGGAGCGGGGAGACCTACGAGCAGTACTTC.

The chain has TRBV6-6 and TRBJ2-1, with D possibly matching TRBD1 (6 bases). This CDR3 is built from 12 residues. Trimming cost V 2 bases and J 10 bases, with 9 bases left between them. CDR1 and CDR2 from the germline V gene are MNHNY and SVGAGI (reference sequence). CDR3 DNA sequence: TGTGCCAGCAGTTACGTCCAGGGGGAGCAGTTCTTC. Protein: CASSYVQGEQFF.

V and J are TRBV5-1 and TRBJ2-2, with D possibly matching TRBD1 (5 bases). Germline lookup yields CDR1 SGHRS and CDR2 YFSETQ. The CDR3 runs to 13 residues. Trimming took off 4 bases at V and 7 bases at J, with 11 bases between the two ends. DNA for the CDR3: TGCGCCAGCAGCCAGGGTGGGGACGGGGAGCTGTTTTTT. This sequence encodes CASSQGGDGELFF.

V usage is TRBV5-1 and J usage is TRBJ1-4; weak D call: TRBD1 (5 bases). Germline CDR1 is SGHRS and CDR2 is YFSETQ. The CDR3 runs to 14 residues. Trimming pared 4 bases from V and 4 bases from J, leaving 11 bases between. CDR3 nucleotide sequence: TGCGCCAGCAGCCCGCAGGGCAATAATGAAAAACTGTTTTTT. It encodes CASSPQGNNEKLFF.

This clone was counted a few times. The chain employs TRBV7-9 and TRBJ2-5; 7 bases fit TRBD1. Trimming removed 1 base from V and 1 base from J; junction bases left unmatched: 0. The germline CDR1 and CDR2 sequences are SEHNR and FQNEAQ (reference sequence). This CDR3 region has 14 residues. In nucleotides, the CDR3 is TGTGCCAGCAGCTTAGACAGGGGCCAAGAGACCCAGTACTTC. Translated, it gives CASSLDRGQETQYF.

The CDR3 spells CASSSSRDETQYF. CDR3 sequence (DNA): TGTGCCAGCAGCAGCTCCAGGGATGAGACCCAGTACTTC. The chain couples TRBV7-8 to TRBJ2-5; maybe TRBD1 (5 bases). Germline V gene lookup returns CDR1 SGHVS and CDR2 FQNEAQ. The V end was cut by 5 bases, the J end by 5 bases, with 12 bases between. The CDR3 runs to 13 residues.

The CDR3: CASRAGTGANYNEQFF. For the CDR3, the DNA is TGTGCCAGCAGGGCCGGGACAGGGGCGAACTACAATGAGCAGTTCTTC. V is TRBV5-4 and J is TRBJ2-1, with 10 bases that match TRBD1. The CDR3 is made up of 16 amino acids. V gave up 5 bases and J gave up 3 bases; unmatched junction bases: 8. Germline V CDR1 and CDR2: SGHNT, YYREEE (reference sequence).

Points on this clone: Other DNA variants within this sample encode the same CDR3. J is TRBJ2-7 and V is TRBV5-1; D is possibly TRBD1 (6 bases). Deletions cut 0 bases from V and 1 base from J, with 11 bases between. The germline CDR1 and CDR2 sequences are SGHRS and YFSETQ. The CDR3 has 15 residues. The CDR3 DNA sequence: TGCGCCAGCAGCTTGGCCGCAGGGGTATCCTACGAGCAGTACTTC. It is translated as CASSLAAGVSYEQYF.

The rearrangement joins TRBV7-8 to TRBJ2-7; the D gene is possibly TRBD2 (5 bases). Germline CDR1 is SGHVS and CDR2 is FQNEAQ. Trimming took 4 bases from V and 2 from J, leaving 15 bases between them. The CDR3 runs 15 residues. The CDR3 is CASSSRVTETYEQYF. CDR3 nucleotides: TGTGCCAGCAGCTCGAGGGTTACAGAGACCTACGAGCAGTACTTC.

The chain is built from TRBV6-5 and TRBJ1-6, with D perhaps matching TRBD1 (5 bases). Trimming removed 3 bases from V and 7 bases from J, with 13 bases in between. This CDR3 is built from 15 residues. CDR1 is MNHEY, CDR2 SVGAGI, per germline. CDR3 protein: CASSYREGTNSPLHF. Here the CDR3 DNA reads TGTGCCAGCAGTTATAGGGAGGGGACGAATTCACCCCTCCACTTT.

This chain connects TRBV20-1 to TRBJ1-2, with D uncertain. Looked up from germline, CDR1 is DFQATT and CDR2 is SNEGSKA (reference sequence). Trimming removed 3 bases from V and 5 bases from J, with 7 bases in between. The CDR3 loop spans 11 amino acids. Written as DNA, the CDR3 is TGCAGTGCTAGGGGCGGGTATGGCTACACCTTC. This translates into CSARGGYGYTF.

CDR3 DNA: TGTGCCAGCAGCTTAGTATTTATTGACAGGGGGCGTGATGGCTACACCTTC. It is translated as CASSLVFIDRGRDGYTF. The V gene is TRBV7-2, the J gene TRBJ1-2, with 10 bases aligning to TRBD1. CDR3 length: 17 amino acids. V trimming: 1 base; J trimming: 6 bases; junction bases outside the gene matches: 11. CDR1 is SGHTA, CDR2 FQGNSA, per germline.

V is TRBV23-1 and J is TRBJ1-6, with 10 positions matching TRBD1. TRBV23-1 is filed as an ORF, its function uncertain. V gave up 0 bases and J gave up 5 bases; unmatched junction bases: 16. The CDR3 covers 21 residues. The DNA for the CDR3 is TGCGCCAGCAGTCAATCAGGTTTGCGGACAGGGGGGATCGAGAATAATTCACCCCTCCACTTT. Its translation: CASSQSGLRTGGIENNSPLHF.

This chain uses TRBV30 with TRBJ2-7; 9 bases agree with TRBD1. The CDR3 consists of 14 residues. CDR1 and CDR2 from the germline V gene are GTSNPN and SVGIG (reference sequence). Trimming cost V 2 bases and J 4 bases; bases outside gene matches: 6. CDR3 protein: CAWSHRDRVYEQYF. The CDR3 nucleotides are TGTGCCTGGAGTCACCGGGACAGGGTTTACGAGCAGTACTTC.

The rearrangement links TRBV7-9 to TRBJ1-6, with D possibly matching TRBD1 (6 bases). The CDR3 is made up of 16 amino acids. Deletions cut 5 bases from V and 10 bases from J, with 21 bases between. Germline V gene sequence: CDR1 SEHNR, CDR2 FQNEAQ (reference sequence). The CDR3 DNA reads TGTGCCAGCAGCCCCTTTGGGGACATCTCGCAATCACCCCTCCACTTT. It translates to CASSPFGDISQSPLHF. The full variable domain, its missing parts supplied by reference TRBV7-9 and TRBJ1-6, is DTGVSQNPRHKITKRGQNVTFRCDPISEHNRLYWYRQTLGQGPEFLTYFQNEAQLEKSRLLSDRFSAERPKGSFSTLEIQRTEQGDSAMYLCASSPFGDISQSPLHFGNGTRLTVT.

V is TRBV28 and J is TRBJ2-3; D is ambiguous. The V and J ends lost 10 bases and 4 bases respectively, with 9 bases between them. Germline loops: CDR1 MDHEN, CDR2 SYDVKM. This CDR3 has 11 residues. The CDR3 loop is CATSLPDTQYF. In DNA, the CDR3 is TGTGCCACCTCCCTCCCAGATACGCAGTATTTT.

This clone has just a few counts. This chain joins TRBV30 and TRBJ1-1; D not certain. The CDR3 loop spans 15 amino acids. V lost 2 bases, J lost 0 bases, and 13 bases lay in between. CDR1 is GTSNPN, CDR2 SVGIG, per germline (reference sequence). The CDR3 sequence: CAWSRRAPLNTEAFF. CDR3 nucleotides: TGTGCCTGGAGTCGGAGGGCCCCCCTGAACACTGAAGCTTTCTTT.

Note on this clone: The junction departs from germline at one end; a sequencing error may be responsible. DNA for the CDR3: TGTGCCAGCAGCCAAGCGGGAGCCGAACGCTTC. It encodes CASSQAGAERF. This rearrangement joins TRBV11-2 to TRBJ2-7; 8 nucleotides match TRBD2. The CDR3 consists of 11 residues. The germline gives CDR1 SGHAT, CDR2 FQNNGV.

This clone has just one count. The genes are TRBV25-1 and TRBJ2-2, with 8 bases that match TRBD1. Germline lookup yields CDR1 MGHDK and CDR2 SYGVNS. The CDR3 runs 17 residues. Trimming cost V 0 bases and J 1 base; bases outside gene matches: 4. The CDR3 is CASSEYPGTGNTGELFF. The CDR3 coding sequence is TGTGCCAGCAGTGAATATCCTGGGACAGGGAACACCGGGGAGCTGTTTTTT.

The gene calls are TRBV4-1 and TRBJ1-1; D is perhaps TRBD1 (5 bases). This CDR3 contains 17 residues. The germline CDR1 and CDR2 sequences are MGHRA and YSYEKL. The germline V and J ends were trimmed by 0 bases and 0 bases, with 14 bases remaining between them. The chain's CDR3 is CASSQERSEGMNTEAFF. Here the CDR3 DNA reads TGCGCCAGCAGCCAAGAAAGATCGGAGGGGATGAACACTGAAGCTTTCTTT.

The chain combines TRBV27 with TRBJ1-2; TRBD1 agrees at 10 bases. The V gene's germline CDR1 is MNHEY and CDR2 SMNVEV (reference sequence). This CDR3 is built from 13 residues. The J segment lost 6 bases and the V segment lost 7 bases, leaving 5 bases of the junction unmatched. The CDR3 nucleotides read TGTGCCAGCAAGGACAGGGGGGGAAATGGCTACACCTTC. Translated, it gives CASKDRGGNGYTF.

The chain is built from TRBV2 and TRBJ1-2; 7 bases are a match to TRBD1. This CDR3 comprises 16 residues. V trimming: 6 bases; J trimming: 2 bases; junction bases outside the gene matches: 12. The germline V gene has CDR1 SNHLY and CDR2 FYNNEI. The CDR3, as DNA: TGTGCCAGCAGCGCCGGGCACAGGGGCGGAAACTATGGCTACACCTTC. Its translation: CASSAGHRGGNYGYTF.

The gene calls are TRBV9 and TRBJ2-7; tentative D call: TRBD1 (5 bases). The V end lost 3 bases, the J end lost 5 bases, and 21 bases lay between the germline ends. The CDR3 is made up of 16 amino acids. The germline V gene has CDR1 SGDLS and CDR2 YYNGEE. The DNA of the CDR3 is TGTGCCAGCAGCGCCACTGGAAAGGGGCGTTTTGACGAGCAGTACTTC. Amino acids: CASSATGKGRFDEQYF.

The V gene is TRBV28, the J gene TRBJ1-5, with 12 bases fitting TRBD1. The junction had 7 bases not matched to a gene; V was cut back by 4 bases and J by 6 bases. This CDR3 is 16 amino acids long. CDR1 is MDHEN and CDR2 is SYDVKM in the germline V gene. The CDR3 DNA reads TGTGCCAGCAGTTCCCGGGACAGGGGGCCGGGTCAGCCCCAGCATTTT. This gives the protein CASSSRDRGPGQPQHF.

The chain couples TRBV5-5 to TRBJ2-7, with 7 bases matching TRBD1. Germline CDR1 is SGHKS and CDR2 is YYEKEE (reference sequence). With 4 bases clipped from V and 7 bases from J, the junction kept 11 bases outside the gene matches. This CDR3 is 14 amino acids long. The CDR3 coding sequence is TGTGCCAGCAGCACGGGACAGCTAGGGACGGAGCAGTACTTC. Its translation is CASSTGQLGTEQYF.